This entry describes one TCR beta chain. In the authors' workflow: Amplification from reference gene primers served as the basis for estimated nucleated cell counts. The protocol was immunoSEQ multiplex PCR, while the TCRdb copy is restricted to in-frame clones and leaves out a portion. From that table come the V and J calls and clone size; the DNA was used to work out D and trimming. The profile shows about 99,000 clones, approximately 80% of them singletons. The sample originates from a study of blood T cell repertoires in COVID-19. Study overall: From the United States, Italy and Spain came samples of acute and convalescent COVID-19. PBMCs, B-cell-depleted T cells, or T cells were the source of the cDNA or gDNA that made up the material.

Trimming left V 0 bases short and J 11 bases short, with 14 bases between. CDR3 length: 14 amino acids. The germline gives CDR1 MNHEY, CDR2 SVGEGT. The rearrangement uses TRBV6-2 or TRBV6-3 and TRBJ1-5; D unresolved. The sequencing sample was made of peripheral blood. This clonotype was obtained from a human donor in a cohort sampled during active COVID-19. The CDR3: CASSYSITPGAQHF. CDR3 coding DNA: TGTGCCAGCAGTTACTCGATTACCCCCGGGGCCCAGCATTTT.